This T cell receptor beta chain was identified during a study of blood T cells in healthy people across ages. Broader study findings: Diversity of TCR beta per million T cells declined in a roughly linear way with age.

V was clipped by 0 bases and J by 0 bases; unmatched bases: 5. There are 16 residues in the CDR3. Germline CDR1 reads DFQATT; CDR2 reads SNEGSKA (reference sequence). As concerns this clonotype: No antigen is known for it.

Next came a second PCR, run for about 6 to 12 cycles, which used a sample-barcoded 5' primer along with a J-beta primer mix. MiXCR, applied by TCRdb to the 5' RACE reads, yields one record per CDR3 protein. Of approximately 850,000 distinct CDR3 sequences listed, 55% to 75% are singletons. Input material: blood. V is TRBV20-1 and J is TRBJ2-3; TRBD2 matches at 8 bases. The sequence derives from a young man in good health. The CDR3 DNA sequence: TGCAGTGCTAGAGATCTGCGGGGGGCTAGCACAGATACGCAGTATTTT. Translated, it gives CSARDLRGASTDTQYF.